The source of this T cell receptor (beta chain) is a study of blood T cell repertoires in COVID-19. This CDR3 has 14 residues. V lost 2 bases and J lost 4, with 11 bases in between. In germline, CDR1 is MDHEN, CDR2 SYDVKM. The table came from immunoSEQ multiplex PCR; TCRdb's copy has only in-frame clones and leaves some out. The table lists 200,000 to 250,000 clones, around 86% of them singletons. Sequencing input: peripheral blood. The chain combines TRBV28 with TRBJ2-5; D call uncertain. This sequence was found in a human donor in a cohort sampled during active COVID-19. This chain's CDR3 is CASSLLPEIETQYF. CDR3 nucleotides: TGTGCCAGCAGTTTACTGCCAGAAATAGAGACCCAGTACTTC. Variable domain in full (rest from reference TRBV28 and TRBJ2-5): DVKVTQSSRYLVKRTGEKVFLECVQDMDHENMFWYRQDPGLGLRLIYFSYDVKMKEKGDIPEGYSVSREKKERFSLILESASTNQTSMYLCASSLLPEIETQYFGPGTRLLVL.